A selection of T cell receptor beta chains follows, all from one sample in a study of cytomegalovirus exposure and HLA in healthy donors. The method was immunoSEQ multiplex PCR; TCRdb's version includes in-frame clones alone and lacks a portion of them. The profile covers around 96,000 clones, with around 74% appearing a single time and roughly 9.1% taken by the ten largest. Sequenced input: PBMCs. These receptors all stem from a man under 40 in good health and CMV-seropositive. CDR3s include the opening cysteine and the closing phenylalanine or tryptophan. Fields, in order: V gene, clone size, D gene, J gene, CDR3 protein, CDR3 DNA. The D gene is left open where the match is weak. Clone size is given for some rows only: seen once, a few or many times, or a class if the clone is expanded.

v_call: TRBV6-4; clone_size: once; d_call: NA; j_call: TRBJ2-7; cdr3_aa: CASRTPIGADPLYEQYF; cdr3_nt: TGTGCCAGCAGGACCCCAATTGGAGCGGACCCTCTCTACGAGCAGTACTTC
v_call: TRBV4-1; clone_size: NA; d_call: TRBD2; j_call: TRBJ2-1; cdr3_aa: CASSQDWVETGTSGYNEQFF; cdr3_nt: TGCGCCAGCAGCCAAGACTGGGTTGAAACCGGGACTAGCGGGTACAATGAGCAGTTCTTC
v_call: TRBV5-1; clone_size: once; d_call: NA; j_call: TRBJ1-3; cdr3_aa: CASSPHSGPGQGNTIYF; cdr3_nt: TGCGCCAGCAGCCCCCACTCAGGTCCAGGGCAGGGAAACACCATATATTTT
v_call: TRBV6-5; clone_size: NA; d_call: TRBD2; j_call: TRBJ2-1; cdr3_aa: CASSHSGGNYNEQFF; cdr3_nt: TGTGCCAGCAGTCATAGCGGGGGAAACTACAATGAGCAGTTCTTC
v_call: TRBV14; clone_size: NA; d_call: TRBD2; j_call: TRBJ2-5; cdr3_aa: CASSRGAGLPAGGGETQYF; cdr3_nt: TGTGCCAGCAGCCGGGGGGCGGGGCTTCCCGCGGGGGGAGGGGAGACCCAGTACTTC
v_call: TRBV7-2; clone_size: NA; d_call: TRBD1; j_call: TRBJ2-7; cdr3_aa: CASSLWRQGAYEQYF; cdr3_nt: TGTGCCAGCAGCTTATGGCGGCAGGGGGCCTACGAGCAGTACTTC
v_call: TRBV4-1; clone_size: NA; d_call: NA; j_call: TRBJ1-3; cdr3_aa: CASSFNEGGSGNTIYF; cdr3_nt: TGCGCCAGCAGCTTCAACGAAGGGGGCTCTGGAAACACCATATATTTT
v_call: TRBV6-6; clone_size: NA; d_call: TRBD1; j_call: TRBJ1-6; cdr3_aa: CASSDTTGGNSPLHF; cdr3_nt: TGTGCCAGCAGTGACACCACAGGGGGAAATTCACCCCTCCACTTT
v_call: TRBV5-4; clone_size: NA; d_call: TRBD1; j_call: TRBJ2-1; cdr3_aa: CASSFGTGSYNEQFF; cdr3_nt: TGTGCCAGCAGCTTCGGGACAGGGTCTTACAATGAGCAGTTCTTC
v_call: TRBV2; clone_size: NA; d_call: TRBD1; j_call: TRBJ1-3; cdr3_aa: CARRQGARGNTIYF; cdr3_nt: TGTGCCAGGAGACAGGGGGCTCGTGGAAACACCATATATTTT
v_call: TRBV11-2; clone_size: NA; d_call: TRBD1; j_call: TRBJ1-1; cdr3_aa: CASSPLGQGSHEAFF; cdr3_nt: TGTGCCAGCAGCCCACTGGGACAGGGGTCTCATGAAGCTTTCTTT
v_call: TRBV30; clone_size: NA; d_call: TRBD1; j_call: TRBJ2-7; cdr3_aa: CAWSSGTANYEQYF; cdr3_nt: TGTGCCTGGAGCTCCGGGACAGCAAACTACGAGCAGTACTTC
v_call: TRBV6-6; clone_size: NA; d_call: TRBD2; j_call: TRBJ2-7; cdr3_aa: CASSYSGTSGYEQYF; cdr3_nt: TGTGCCAGCAGTTACTCAGGGACTAGCGGGTACGAGCAGTACTTC
v_call: TRBV6-5; clone_size: NA; d_call: NA; j_call: TRBJ1-5; cdr3_aa: CASGRNQPQHF; cdr3_nt: TGTGCCAGCGGCCGCAATCAGCCCCAGCATTTT
v_call: TRBV4-2; clone_size: NA; d_call: TRBD1; j_call: TRBJ2-5; cdr3_aa: CASSQGTGQETQYF; cdr3_nt: TGTGCCAGCAGCCAAGGGACAGGGCAAGAGACCCAGTACTTC
v_call: TRBV10-3; clone_size: NA; d_call: TRBD1; j_call: TRBJ1-4; cdr3_aa: CAISDPSGQVNEKLFF; cdr3_nt: TGTGCCATCAGCGATCCATCGGGACAGGTTAATGAAAAACTGTTTTTT
v_call: TRBV19; clone_size: NA; d_call: TRBD1; j_call: TRBJ1-5; cdr3_aa: CASSRTGVKQPQHF; cdr3_nt: TGTGCCAGTAGCCGAACAGGGGTGAAACAGCCCCAGCATTTT
v_call: TRBV10-3; clone_size: NA; d_call: TRBD1; j_call: TRBJ1-1; cdr3_aa: CAISESDYTSKTGVPEAFF; cdr3_nt: TGTGCCATCAGTGAGTCAGACTACACGAGCAAAACAGGGGTCCCTGAAGCTTTCTTT
v_call: TRBV5-4; clone_size: NA; d_call: TRBD2; j_call: TRBJ2-5; cdr3_aa: CASSLVLAGTEETQYF; cdr3_nt: TGTGCCAGCAGCTTGGTGCTAGCGGGGACAGAAGAGACCCAGTACTTC
v_call: TRBV4-1; clone_size: NA; d_call: TRBD2; j_call: TRBJ2-7; cdr3_aa: CASSQEGGLAGGSYEQYF; cdr3_nt: TGCGCCAGCAGCCAAGAAGGTGGGCTAGCGGGGGGCTCCTACGAGCAGTACTTC
v_call: TRBV9; clone_size: once; d_call: NA; j_call: TRBJ2-5; cdr3_aa: CASSVAPTETQYF; cdr3_nt: TGTGCCAGCAGCGTAGCCCCTACGGAGACCCAGTACTTC
v_call: TRBV19; clone_size: NA; d_call: NA; j_call: TRBJ1-5; cdr3_aa: CASSTRTPNQPQHF; cdr3_nt: TGTGCCAGTAGTACCCGGACACCTAATCAGCCCCAGCATTTT
v_call: TRBV10-3; clone_size: few; d_call: TRBD1; j_call: TRBJ2-7; cdr3_aa: CAISEIGWDSSYEQYF; cdr3_nt: TGTGCCATCAGTGAGATCGGTTGGGACAGCTCCTACGAGCAGTACTTC
v_call: TRBV19; clone_size: NA; d_call: NA; j_call: TRBJ1-4; cdr3_aa: CATGMANEKLFF; cdr3_nt: TGTGCCACCGGTATGGCTAATGAAAAACTGTTTTTT
v_call: TRBV5-1; clone_size: once; d_call: TRBD1; j_call: TRBJ1-5; cdr3_aa: CASSPRQGSQPQHF; cdr3_nt: TGCGCCAGCAGCCCCCGACAGGGAAGTCAGCCCCAGCATTTT
v_call: TRBV18; clone_size: NA; d_call: NA; j_call: TRBJ2-5; cdr3_aa: CASSLRQNQETQYF; cdr3_nt: TGTGCCAGCTCACTCCGACAGAACCAAGAGACCCAGTACTTC
v_call: TRBV30; clone_size: NA; d_call: TRBD1; j_call: TRBJ2-5; cdr3_aa: CAWSALQGTGGETQYF; cdr3_nt: TGTGCCTGGAGTGCCCTACAAGGGACAGGGGGAGAGACCCAGTACTTC
v_call: TRBV5-1; clone_size: few; d_call: NA; j_call: TRBJ1-2; cdr3_aa: CASSLDSNYGYTF; cdr3_nt: TGCGCCAGCAGCTTGGACAGTAACTATGGCTACACCTTC
v_call: TRBV28; clone_size: NA; d_call: NA; j_call: TRBJ2-1; cdr3_aa: CASSLGQNNEQFF; cdr3_nt: TGTGCCAGCAGTTTAGGCCAAAACAATGAGCAGTTCTTC
v_call: TRBV7-2; clone_size: NA; d_call: NA; j_call: TRBJ1-1; cdr3_aa: CASQRRLSPEAFF; cdr3_nt: TGTGCCAGCCAGAGGCGGCTGAGCCCTGAAGCTTTCTTT
v_call: TRBV4-1; clone_size: NA; d_call: NA; j_call: TRBJ2-5; cdr3_aa: CASSQGWGERWETQYF; cdr3_nt: TGCGCCAGCAGCCAAGGTTGGGGCGAGAGATGGGAGACCCAGTACTTC
v_call: TRBV5-1; clone_size: NA; d_call: NA; j_call: TRBJ2-5; cdr3_aa: CASSLLGGQETQYF; cdr3_nt: TGCGCCAGCAGCTTGTTGGGGGGCCAAGAGACCCAGTACTTC
v_call: TRBV11-3; clone_size: NA; d_call: NA; j_call: TRBJ2-1; cdr3_aa: CASSLERRGSSYNEQFF; cdr3_nt: TGTGCCAGCAGCTTAGAAAGACGGGGGAGCTCCTACAATGAGCAGTTCTTC
v_call: TRBV19; clone_size: NA; d_call: NA; j_call: TRBJ1-1; cdr3_aa: CASSIATGPMNTEAFF; cdr3_nt: TGTGCCAGTAGTATCGCCACAGGGCCCATGAACACTGAAGCTTTCTTT
v_call: TRBV2; clone_size: NA; d_call: NA; j_call: TRBJ1-5; cdr3_aa: CASSEPAVGPQHF; cdr3_nt: TGTGCCAGCAGTGAACCGGCGGTAGGGCCCCAGCATTTT
v_call: TRBV6-1; clone_size: NA; d_call: NA; j_call: TRBJ2-3; cdr3_aa: CASSEGQEADTQYF; cdr3_nt: TGTGCCAGCAGTGAAGGACAGGAAGCAGATACGCAGTATTTT
v_call: TRBV27; clone_size: NA; d_call: TRBD1; j_call: TRBJ2-3; cdr3_aa: CASSSDRVLTDTQYF; cdr3_nt: TGTGCCAGCAGTTCCGACAGGGTACTCACAGATACGCAGTATTTT
v_call: TRBV19; clone_size: NA; d_call: TRBD1; j_call: TRBJ1-5; cdr3_aa: CASSKGQGAVVQPQHF; cdr3_nt: TGTGCCAGTAGTAAGGGACAGGGGGCGGTGGTTCAGCCCCAGCATTTT
v_call: TRBV18; clone_size: NA; d_call: NA; j_call: TRBJ2-1; cdr3_aa: CASSQNREAGRFF; cdr3_nt: TGTGCCAGCTCACAGAACAGGGAAGCGGGGAGATTCTTC
v_call: TRBV5-1; clone_size: NA; d_call: TRBD1; j_call: TRBJ1-6; cdr3_aa: CASSGTGHNSPLHF; cdr3_nt: TGCGCCAGCAGCGGGACAGGTCACAATTCACCCCTCCACTTT
v_call: TRBV6-6; clone_size: once; d_call: NA; j_call: TRBJ2-1; cdr3_aa: CASRHGEQFF; cdr3_nt: TGTGCCAGCCGACACGGTGAGCAGTTCTTC
v_call: TRBV28; clone_size: few; d_call: NA; j_call: TRBJ2-5; cdr3_aa: CASSLEDRLQETQYF; cdr3_nt: TGTGCCAGCAGTTTAGAGGACAGACTCCAAGAGACCCAGTACTTC
v_call: TRBV7-8; clone_size: few; d_call: NA; j_call: TRBJ1-5; cdr3_aa: CASSPELVGQPQHF; cdr3_nt: TGTGCCAGCAGTCCTGAACTAGTTGGCCAGCCCCAGCATTTT
v_call: TRBV18; clone_size: once; d_call: NA; j_call: TRBJ2-7; cdr3_aa: CASSYSSYEQYF; cdr3_nt: TGTGCCAGCTCATATTCCTCCTACGAGCAGTACTTC
v_call: TRBV30; clone_size: NA; d_call: TRBD1; j_call: TRBJ1-2; cdr3_aa: CASAGQNHGYTF; cdr3_nt: TGTGCCTCGGCGGGACAGAATCATGGCTACACCTTC
v_call: TRBV5-1; clone_size: few; d_call: TRBD1; j_call: TRBJ1-1; cdr3_aa: CASSFKGGAEAFF; cdr3_nt: TGCGCCAGCAGCTTCAAAGGGGGCGCTGAAGCTTTCTTT
v_call: TRBV25-1; clone_size: NA; d_call: TRBD1; j_call: TRBJ2-1; cdr3_aa: CASSVHGGTGGNEQFF; cdr3_nt: TGTGCCAGCAGTGTCCACGGGGGGACAGGGGGCAATGAGCAGTTCTTC